A single sample gave rise to the 20 T cell receptor beta chains below, sequenced in a study of blood T cells in healthy people across ages. Through a sample-barcoded 5' primer and a J-beta primer mix, a second PCR was run for roughly 6 to 11 cycles. TCRdb reprocessed the 5' RACE reads via MiXCR and lists one record per CDR3 protein. Among 750,000 to 850,000 distinct CDR3 sequences listed, 25% were seen once. The sample was also reused in another study, on T cells of mothers and their children.

The specimen was blood. Source of these receptors: a boy aged 10-17 years in good health.

V gene TRBV19 combines with J gene TRBJ1-2; possible D gene TRBD1, 6 bases. Germline CDR1 LNHDA, CDR2 SQIVND (reference sequence). Trimming pared 5 bases from V and 4 bases from J, leaving 14 bases between. The CDR3 runs 14 residues. The chain's CDR3 is CASSGYRDGYGYTF. The DNA for the CDR3 is TGTGCCAGTAGTGGGTACAGGGATGGCTATGGCTACACCTTC. The variable domain in full, with the rest retrieved from reference TRBV19 and TRBJ1-2, is DGGITQSPKYLFRKEGQNVTLSCEQNLNHDAMYWYRQDPGQGLRLIYYSQIVNDFQKGDIAEGYSVSREKKESFPLTVTSAQKNPTAFYLCASSGYRDGYGYTFGSGTRLTVV.

The CDR3 loop reads CASRSDRLYGYTF. CDR3 DNA sequence: TGTGCCAGCAGATCGGACAGGCTCTATGGCTACACCTTC. The rearrangement uses TRBV5-6 and TRBJ1-2; 7 positions agree with TRBD1. V lost 5 bases and J lost 4; bases outside the gene matches: 5. The CDR3 loop spans 13 amino acids. CDR1 is SGHDT and CDR2 is YYEEEE in the germline V gene.

This clonotype was seen a few times. The chain has TRBV28 and TRBJ2-6; a weak D match, TRBD2 (6 bases). Germline assignment: CDR1 MDHEN and CDR2 SYDVKM. This CDR3 spans 18 amino acids. V lost 5 bases and J lost 0, with 17 bases in between. CDR3 in DNA: TGTGCCAGCAGTCTACGAGGGAGGCTTACCTCTGGGGCCAACGTCCTGACTTTC. The encoded protein is CASSLRGRLTSGANVLTF.

The rearrangement uses TRBV2 and TRBJ2-5, with 7 bases identical to TRBD1. The J call may be mistaken, given a closer DNA end match to TRBJ2-1. The germline gives CDR1 SNHLY, CDR2 FYNNEI. The CDR3 contains 12 residues. In nucleotides, the CDR3 is TGTGCCATCCTCCCAGGGGGCAATGAGCAGTTCTTC. The encoded protein is CAILPGGNEQFF.

The sample holds a few counts of this clonotype. The J gene is TRBJ2-7, the V gene TRBV7-9; 9 bases map to TRBD2. CDR1 is SEHNR, CDR2 FQNEAQ, per germline (reference sequence). CDR3 size: 16 residues. The trim removed 1 base at V and 1 base at J, leaving 5 bases unmatched. CDR3 protein: CASSLVSSGRSYEQYF. The CDR3 DNA reads TGTGCCAGCAGCTTAGTGAGTAGCGGGAGATCCTACGAGCAGTACTTC.

The J gene is TRBJ2-1, the V gene TRBV2; 8 nucleotides match TRBD2. V shed 2 bases, J shed 15 bases, and the junction held 18 bases outside the gene matches. CDR3 length equals 16 residues. Germline CDR1 reads SNHLY; CDR2 reads FYNNEI. CDR3 DNA: TGTGCCAGCAGTGAATTGGAGCACCTAGCGGGCCTAAAGGCGTTCTTC. Its protein product is CASSELEHLAGLKAFF.

V gene TRBV3-1 combines with J gene TRBJ2-7; D uncertain. This CDR3 contains 14 residues. CDR1 is LGHDT, CDR2 YNNKEL, per germline (reference sequence). V lost 2 bases to trimming and J lost 0 bases, with 8 bases between them. CDR3 sequence: CASSQFPDSYEQYF. The CDR3 nucleotides are TGTGCCAGCAGCCAATTTCCGGACTCCTACGAGCAGTACTTC.

The chain recombines TRBV29-1 with TRBJ2-1; D perhaps matches TRBD2 (6 bases). V was clipped by 6 bases and J by 16 bases, with 16 bases between them. Germline V CDR1 and CDR2: SQVTM, ANQGSEA. This CDR3 region has 10 residues. CDR3 residues: CSVAGLGGFF. The CDR3 bases are TGCAGCGTAGCAGGACTGGGAGGATTCTTC.

The chain recombines TRBV4-3 with TRBJ2-1, with D possibly matching TRBD1 (6 bases). The length of the CDR3 is 14 residues. The germline V gene has CDR1 LGHNA and CDR2 YSLEER. Trimming took off 4 bases at V and 6 bases at J, with 13 bases between the two ends. This CDR3 is CASSRVGQTNEQFF. The CDR3 DNA reads TGCGCCAGCAGCCGTGTCGGACAGACCAATGAGCAGTTCTTC.

This rearrangement joins TRBV27 to TRBJ2-2; TRBD1 aligns across 8 bases. J lost 6 bases, V lost 8 bases, and 14 bases had no gene match. From germline, CDR1 is MNHEY and CDR2 SMNVEV (reference sequence). CDR3 length: 16 amino acids. The CDR3 bases are TGTGCCAGCCAACTAGCCTTGACAGGGGACCCCGGGGAGCTGTTTTTT. This sequence encodes CASQLALTGDPGELFF.

This clonotype was detected only a few times. The chain employs TRBV25-1 and TRBJ2-7, with 7 positions matching TRBD1. The CDR3 is made up of 17 amino acids. V lost 0 bases to trimming and J lost 1 base; unmatched junction nucleotides: 9. Germline V lookup: CDR1 MGHDK, CDR2 SYGVNS. This CDR3 reads CASSEYNPRGLSYEQYF. Here the CDR3 DNA reads TGTGCCAGCAGTGAATATAACCCCAGGGGGTTATCCTACGAGCAGTACTTC.

In its sample, this clonotype was seen a few times. The V and J genes are TRBV14 and TRBJ2-7, with a possible D match to TRBD2 (6 bases). CDR1 and CDR2 from the germline V gene are SGHDN and FVKESK. V lost 3 bases to trimming and J lost 2 bases, with 14 bases between them. The CDR3 has 15 residues. The CDR3 DNA reads TGTGCCAGCAGCCATCGTAGCGGAACAACCTACGAGCAGTACTTC. Amino acid sequence: CASSHRSGTTYEQYF.

This chain connects TRBV27 to TRBJ2-7, with 8 bases fitting TRBD1. V was clipped by 5 bases and J by 4 bases; unmatched bases: 4. The length of the CDR3 is 13 residues. Germline V lookup: CDR1 MNHEY, CDR2 SMNVEV (reference sequence). The CDR3, as DNA: TGTGCCAGCAGTACCCGACAGGGGTACGAGCAGTACTTC. Amino acids: CASSTRQGYEQYF.

CDR3 sequence (DNA): TGCAGTGCTAGAGATCCCCAAACCCAGGGTAGGAGCTATGGCTACACCTTC. It encodes CSARDPQTQGRSYGYTF. This chain joins TRBV20-1 and TRBJ1-2; TRBD1 is a possible D gene (5 bases). The CDR3 consists of 17 residues. Germline V gene sequence: CDR1 DFQATT, CDR2 SNEGSKA (reference sequence). V was clipped by 0 bases and J by 4 bases, with 21 bases between them.

This clonotype was found a few times. The V call is TRBV10-3, the J call TRBJ1-5; D is possibly TRBD1 (6 bases). V was shortened by 2 bases and J by 4 bases, with 18 bases between the two germline ends. CDR3 length equals 17 residues. Germline V gene lookup returns CDR1 ENHRY and CDR2 SYGVKD. In DNA, the CDR3 is TGTGCCATCAGTGAGGCCCAGCCGGGACAATCAAATCAGCCCCAGCATTTT. Amino acid sequence: CAISEAQPGQSNQPQHF.

This clonotype was detected only a few times. This chain connects TRBV29-1 to TRBJ1-3; 8 bases are shared with TRBD1. CDR1 SQVTM and CDR2 ANQGSEA come from the germline V gene. This CDR3 has 18 residues. J was trimmed by 1 base and V by 7 bases; bases with no gene match: 18. The CDR3 sequence: CSAKDRGFGELSGNTIYF. CDR3 bases: TGCAGCGCCAAAGACAGGGGCTTTGGGGAACTTTCTGGAAACACCATATATTTT.

J is TRBJ2-5 and V is TRBV9; weak D call: TRBD1 (6 bases). The CDR3 runs to 16 residues. Between the trimmed V and J ends, which lost 3 bases and 0 bases, there was a span of 15 bases. Germline CDR1 is SGDLS and CDR2 is YYNGEE. The CDR3 sequence is CASSADLDRNQETQYF. The CDR3 nucleotides read TGTGCCAGCAGCGCAGACCTAGACAGGAACCAAGAGACCCAGTACTTC.

This chain joins TRBV12-3 or TRBV12-4 and TRBJ1-5; a possible D gene is TRBD1 (5 bases). V dropped 5 bases and J dropped 2 bases, with 10 bases sitting between them. This CDR3 has 14 residues. CDR3 region: CASSDRDGNQPQHF. DNA for the CDR3: TGTGCCAGCAGTGACCGGGACGGCAATCAGCCCCAGCATTTT.

This clonotype came up a few times. The chain combines TRBV27 with TRBJ2-5, with D perhaps matching TRBD1 (6 bases). Gene TRBJ2-7 matches the end of the DNA better, so the J call may be wrong. This CDR3 has 15 residues. Germline V CDR1 and CDR2: MNHEY, SMNVEV (reference sequence). CDR3 residues: CASSLVGSRGYEQYF. CDR3 nucleotide sequence: TGTGCCAGCAGTTTAGTCGGTAGCAGGGGCTACGAGCAGTACTTC.

The chain links TRBV5-1 to TRBJ2-4; tentative D call: TRBD2 (5 bases). The germline CDR1 and CDR2 sequences are SGHRS and YFSETQ. Trimming shortened V by 5 bases and J by 0 bases, and 15 bases separated the two germline ends. CDR3 length equals 16 residues. The CDR3 reads CASREGSDLAKNIQYF. The CDR3 DNA sequence: TGCGCCAGCAGAGAGGGATCCGACCTAGCCAAAAACATTCAGTACTTC.